The rows below give T cell receptor beta chains drawn from one sample of a study of shared clonotypes between healthy human individuals. The method was immunoSEQ multiplex PCR; TCRdb's version includes in-frame clones alone and lacks a portion of them. The profile shows more than 2,000,000 clones, more than 85% of them singletons. Sequenced input: naive CD4+ T cells from PBMCs. Receptors were obtained from a young man in good health. Some clones in this sample may be carry-over from other donors' samples. Each CDR3 is given with its conserved first and last residue. The D gene is left open where the match is weak. Part of the rows lack a size; the others show once, few, many or a class for expanded clones.

TRBV19	once	NA	14	TRBJ1-2	CASSASGTNYGYTF	TGTGCCAGTAGTGCATCCGGGACGAACTATGGCTACACCTTC
TRBV19	NA	TRBD2	16	TRBJ2-3	CASSIGGSVSTDTQYF	TGTGCCAGTAGTATAGGCGGGAGCGTTAGCACAGATACGCAGTATTTT
TRBV7-3	NA	NA	14	TRBJ2-7	CASSVSGDRNEQYF	TGTGCCAGCAGCGTCTCGGGAGACAGGAACGAGCAGTACTTC
TRBV30	NA	NA	11	TRBJ2-2	CARPSPGELFF	TGTGCCCGCCCATCCCCCGGGGAGCTGTTTTTT
TRBV11-3	NA	NA	15	TRBJ2-3	CASSVEGGVTDTQYF	TGTGCCAGCAGCGTCGAGGGGGGCGTTACAGATACGCAGTATTTT
TRBV15	once	TRBD2	19	TRBJ2-5	CATSRDPVTSGIFQETQYF	TGTGCCACCAGCAGAGATCCCGTGACTAGCGGGATCTTCCAAGAGACCCAGTACTTC
TRBV28	NA	TRBD1	17	TRBJ1-2	CASSLWEGTGDGYGYTF	TGTGCCAGCAGTTTATGGGAAGGGACAGGGGATGGCTATGGCTACACCTTC
TRBV2	once	NA	14	TRBJ2-1	CASSENGGYNEQFF	TGTGCCAGCAGTGAAAACGGGGGCTACAATGAGCAGTTCTTC
TRBV7-3	NA	NA	13	TRBJ1-3	CASSPPGGNTIYF	TGTGCCAGCAGCCCCCCCGGGGGAAACACCATATATTTT
TRBV11-1	NA	TRBD1	15	TRBJ2-5	CASSQRDRGQETQYF	TGTGCCAGCAGTCAGCGGGACAGGGGACAAGAGACCCAGTACTTC
TRBV4-1	NA	NA	16	TRBJ1-5	CASSPDTTWVNQPQHF	TGCGCCAGCAGCCCGGACACCACTTGGGTCAATCAGCCCCAGCATTTT
TRBV2	NA	NA	13	TRBJ1-2	CARVRGEAYGYTF	TGTGCCAGGGTCCGGGGAGAGGCCTATGGCTACACCTTC
TRBV27	NA	NA	13	TRBJ2-7	CASSSSKKQGQYF	TGTGCCAGCAGTTCTTCAAAAAAACAGGGGCAGTACTTC
TRBV28	NA	NA	19	TRBJ2-7	CASSLPAGGVLTERYEQYF	TGTGCCAGCAGTTTACCCGCCGGCGGAGTGCTGACAGAGAGGTACGAGCAGTACTTC
TRBV5-1	NA	NA	18	TRBJ2-6	CASSLTFGGPSGANVLTF	TGCGCCAGCAGCTTGACGTTTGGCGGCCCCTCTGGGGCCAACGTCCTGACTTTC
TRBV18	NA	TRBD2	16	TRBJ2-3	CASSPRLAEGTDTQYF	TGTGCCAGCTCACCAAGACTAGCGGAGGGCACAGATACGCAGTATTTT
TRBV7-8	NA	TRBD1	15	TRBJ2-7	CASSPRTGGSYEQYF	TGTGCCAGCAGCCCACGGACAGGGGGGTCCTACGAGCAGTACTTC
TRBV27	NA	TRBD1	12	TRBJ2-7	CASRTYRGEQYF	TGTGCCAGCAGAACATACAGGGGCGAGCAGTACTTC
TRBV28	NA	TRBD2	18	TRBJ2-1	CASSSAGGSGDSYNEQFF	TGTGCCAGCAGTTCCGCGGGGGGGAGTGGAGACTCCTACAATGAGCAGTTCTTC
TRBV18	NA	NA	13	TRBJ1-1	CASSPLTVTEAFF	TGTGCCAGCTCACCCCTGACAGTGACTGAAGCTTTCTTT